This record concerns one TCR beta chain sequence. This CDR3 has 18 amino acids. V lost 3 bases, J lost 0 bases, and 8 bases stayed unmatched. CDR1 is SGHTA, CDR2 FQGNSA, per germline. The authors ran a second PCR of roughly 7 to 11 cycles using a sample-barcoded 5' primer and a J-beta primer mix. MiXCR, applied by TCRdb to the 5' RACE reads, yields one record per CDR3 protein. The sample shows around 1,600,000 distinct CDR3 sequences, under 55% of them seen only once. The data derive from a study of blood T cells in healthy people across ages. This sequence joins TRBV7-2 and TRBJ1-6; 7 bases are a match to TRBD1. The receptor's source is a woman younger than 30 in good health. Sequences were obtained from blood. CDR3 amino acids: CASSLLDRASSYNSPLHF. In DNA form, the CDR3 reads TGTGCCAGCAGCTTGCTCGACAGGGCAAGCTCCTATAATTCACCCCTCCACTTT.